This TCR beta chain was obtained from a study of cytotoxic CD8 clonotypes in ibrutinib-treated CLL. Study context: After median around 5.5 years, approximately 14 stayed in remission, about 12 progressed; responses approximately 24 partial, 2 complete.

This clone is a singleton in its sample. What it binds is unknown. Study outcomes and limitations: Whereas clonality rose at ibrutinib response, it declined toward baseline at progression.

TCRdb's table, derived via immunoSEQ multiplex PCR, lists solely in-frame clones and lacks some. In the table there are 200,000 or so clones, 60% to 80% of which are singletons. PBMCs that had been cryopreserved were the source of roughly 2.2 micrograms of genomic DNA for TCR beta libraries. The sequences come from PBMCs, collected after 12 months of ibrutinib treatment. The sequence came from a human donor with chronic lymphocytic leukemia.

The CDR3 nucleotides read TGTGCTAACCCCAGGGGGACTGGCTACGAGCAGTACTTC. Its protein product is CANPRGTGYEQYF. The rearrangement links TRBV12-5 to TRBJ2-7, with D perhaps matching TRBD1 (7 bases). From germline, CDR1 is LGHNT and CDR2 FRNRAP. V was clipped by 10 bases and J by 3 bases, with 16 bases between them. The CDR3 loop spans 13 amino acids.